The TCR beta chain described here comes from a study of T-cell reconstitution after alpha-beta-depleted transplantation in children. Study observations and caveats: Expanded graft clones numbering several hundred reportedly gave rise to alpha-beta T cells about two months after transplant. At day 60, the high TCRbeta diversity found in some patients originated from recipient T cells and thymic progenitors that had survived. It was newly produced T cells that mostly accounted for T-cell counts and diversity one year after transplant.

For TCRbeta, the library was prepared with unique molecular identifiers. TCRdb used MiXCR to reprocess the PCR reads, holding one entry per CDR3 protein. Found here are roughly 570,000 distinct CDR3 sequences, 25% to 30% of them singletons; the top ten hold 35% to 40%. This clonotype was seen only a few times. What it binds is unknown. Germline V lookup: CDR1 SNHLY, CDR2 FYNNEI. The CDR3 runs 13 residues. The germline V and J ends were trimmed by 4 bases and 5 bases, with 9 bases remaining between them. V and J are TRBV2 and TRBJ1-5; no definite D call. Sequencing was performed on PBMCs, taken before TCRalphabeta/CD19-depleted stem cell transplant. This TCR came from a boy under two years old with Wiskott-Aldrich syndrome, due to receive a stem cell transplant. DNA for the CDR3: TGTGCCAGCAGTGGTCAAAGGGATCAGCCCCAGCATTTT. Protein product: CASSGQRDQPQHF.